This entry features one T cell receptor beta chain sequence. This CDR3 spans 16 amino acids. Per the germline V gene, CDR1 is LGHDT and CDR2 is YNNKEL (reference sequence). V was clipped by 2 bases and J by 1 base; unmatched bases: 4. The data belong to a study of T-cell memory formation after mild COVID-19. TCRdb redid the calling of the 5' RACE reads with MiXCR, one entry per CDR3 protein. The sample has hundreds of thousands of distinct CDR3 sequences, around a quarter seen once; the top ten hold around 13%. The chain recombines TRBV3-1 with TRBJ2-5, with 10 bases lining up with TRBD1. This TCR came from an adult woman who had mild COVID-19 (a few samples of this study predate the infection). Cell type and time point are not known. Specimen: PBMCs or a T cell subset sorted from them (not recorded which). DNA of the CDR3: TGTGCCAGCAGCCAAAGGACAGGGGGTATCCAAGAGACCCAGTACTTC. Residues: CASSQRTGGIQETQYF.